The rows below give T cell receptor beta chains drawn from one sample of a study of identical twins. TCRdb re-called the 5' RACE reads with MiXCR, one entry per CDR3 protein. The table records about 690,000 distinct CDR3 sequences, around 20% of them present only once. This sample was shared with a second study, whose subject was T cells expressing NK-cell markers.

Sequencing was performed on PBMCs. Source of these receptors: a woman aged 18-35 years in good health. CDR3s include the opening cysteine and the closing phenylalanine or tryptophan. Each record gives: V gene, J gene, D gene, clone size, CDR3 protein, CDR3 DNA. The D gene is left open where the match is weak. Not all rows give a size; the values are once, few, many and, for expanded clones, a class.

>TRBV20-1|TRBJ1-6|.|many
CSARPKANSPLHF
TGCAGTGCTAGACCCAAGGCCAATTCACCCCTCCACTTT
>TRBV6-2/TRBV6-3|TRBJ2-7|.|.
CASSTTSTQSSYEQYF
TGTGCCAGCAGCACTACTAGCACCCAGAGCTCCTACGAGCAGTACTTC
>TRBV15|TRBJ2-4|TRBD1|few
CATSGRQGNKNIQYF
TGTGCCACCAGCGGACGACAGGGGAACAAAAACATTCAGTACTTC
>TRBV3-1|TRBJ2-1|.|few
CASSQLGRNEQFF
TGTGCCAGCAGCCAACTGGGGAGAAATGAGCAGTTCTTC
>TRBV6-1|TRBJ2-1|.|few
CASRPPGFRDEQFF
TGTGCCAGCAGACCCCCGGGATTCCGCGATGAGCAGTTCTTC
>TRBV29-1|TRBJ1-1|.|few
CSVDRTRRAFF
TGCAGCGTTGATCGGACTCGCAGGGCTTTCTTT
>TRBV7-9|TRBJ2-1|.|few
CASSFKSDEQFF
TGTGCCAGCAGCTTTAAGAGCGATGAGCAGTTCTTC
>TRBV29-1|TRBJ1-2|.|few
CSVVGKNYGGYTF
TGCAGCGTTGTGGGGAAGAATTATGGAGGCTACACCTTC
>TRBV4-1|TRBJ1-2|.|.
CASSFQQGGGYTF
TGCGCCAGCAGCTTTCAACAGGGCGGTGGCTACACCTTC
>TRBV7-2|TRBJ2-7|.|few
CASSLDGGIYEQYF
TGTGCCAGCAGCTTAGACGGTGGAATCTACGAGCAGTACTTC
>TRBV3-1|TRBJ2-7|.|.
CASSLQPLSEQYF
TGTGCCAGCAGCCTCCAGCCCCTGAGCGAGCAGTACTTC
>TRBV5-6|TRBJ1-2|.|few
CASSSLDILGGYTF
TGTGCCAGCAGTTCCCTGGACATTCTCGGGGGCTACACCTTC
>TRBV6-5|TRBJ2-3|.|few
CASTLGGAHTDTQYF
TGTGCCAGCACGTTGGGGGGCGCCCACACAGATACGCAGTATTTT
>TRBV20-1|TRBJ1-1|TRBD1|few
CSATGQGDTEAFF
TGCAGTGCTACCGGACAGGGAGACACTGAAGCTTTCTTT
>TRBV9|TRBJ2-5|TRBD2|few
CASSPDSGRETQYF
TGTGCCAGCAGCCCGGACAGCGGGAGGGAGACCCAGTACTTC
>TRBV28|TRBJ2-1|TRBD1|many
CASSFGTGENLNEQFF
TGTGCCAGCAGTTTTGGGACAGGGGAAAATTTGAATGAGCAGTTCTTC
>TRBV6-1|TRBJ1-6|.|few
CASSFTGQAASPLHF
TGTGCCAGCAGCTTTACAGGCCAGGCCGCCTCACCCCTCCACTTT
>TRBV10-2|TRBJ2-3|.|.
CASSEGGGPSDTQYF
TGCGCCAGCAGTGAAGGGGGAGGGCCATCAGATACGCAGTATTTT
>TRBV6-2/TRBV6-3|TRBJ1-5|.|.
CASSNGGGGNQPQHF
TGTGCCAGCAGCAACGGGGGGGGCGGCAATCAGCCCCAGCATTTT
>TRBV20-1|TRBJ1-5|.|many
CSAPEQGKGQPQHF
TGCAGTGCTCCAGAGCAGGGGAAGGGTCAGCCCCAGCATTTT
>TRBV4-3|TRBJ2-3|.|many
CASSQADQTDTQYF
TGCGCCAGCAGCCAAGCGGATCAGACAGATACGCAGTATTTT
>TRBV7-9|TRBJ2-3|.|.
CASSSHPWRRHTDTQYF
TGTGCCAGCAGCTCACACCCGTGGCGGCGACACACAGATACGCAGTATTTT
>TRBV18|TRBJ2-1|.|many
CASSPYKNEQFF
TGTGCCAGCTCACCATACAAGAATGAGCAGTTCTTC
>TRBV10-3|TRBJ1-1|.|many
CAISGQMNTEAFF
TGTGCCATCAGTGGGCAGATGAACACTGAAGCTTTCTTT
>TRBV5-1|TRBJ2-3|TRBD2|few
CASSSGTSENTQYF
TGCGCCAGCAGCTCCGGGACTAGCGAAAATACGCAGTATTTT
>TRBV5-1|TRBJ2-1|.|few
CASSYGVLASYNEQFF
TGCGCCAGCAGCTACGGAGTGCTAGCGTCTTACAATGAGCAGTTCTTC
>TRBV10-2|TRBJ2-5|.|.
CASTRTGRRETQYF
TGCGCCAGCACCCGTACAGGGAGGAGAGAGACCCAGTACTTC
>TRBV20-1|TRBJ2-1|.|many
CSAREGAVWSSQFF
TGCAGTGCTAGAGAGGGGGCTGTCTGGAGCTCGCAGTTCTTC
>TRBV20-1|TRBJ2-3|.|.
CSARDPETTADTQYF
TGCAGTGCTAGAGATCCAGAGACTACGGCTGATACGCAGTATTTT
>TRBV10-3|TRBJ1-2|.|many
CAIGATGYGDGYTF
TGTGCCATCGGCGCGACGGGATATGGGGATGGCTACACCTTC
>TRBV6-2/TRBV6-3|TRBJ2-1|.|.
CASRLADNEQFF
TGTGCCAGCAGATTGGCGGACAATGAGCAGTTCTTC
>TRBV5-1|TRBJ2-5|TRBD2|.
CASSRGMREGETQYF
TGCGCCAGCAGCCGGGGCATGCGGGAGGGAGAGACCCAGTACTTC
>TRBV29-1|TRBJ2-7|.|.
CSYRTQYSYEQYF
TGCAGCTACCGGACACAATACTCCTACGAGCAGTACTTC
>TRBV20-1|TRBJ2-1|.|few
CSGSEGGGRNEQFF
TGCAGTGGTTCCGAGGGGGGGGGCCGGAATGAGCAGTTCTTC
>TRBV6-2/TRBV6-3|TRBJ2-1|TRBD2|.
CASRDPKGSGRLYNEQFF
TGTGCCAGCAGAGATCCGAAAGGCAGCGGGAGGTTATACAATGAGCAGTTCTTC
>TRBV6-2/TRBV6-3|TRBJ2-1|TRBD2|.
CASTLLGGRIKQFF
TGTGCCAGCACCCTACTTGGCGGGAGGATCAAGCAGTTCTTC
>TRBV5-1|TRBJ2-7|.|few
CASSFSDGDYEQYF
TGCGCCAGCAGCTTTTCAGACGGAGACTACGAGCAGTACTTC
>TRBV29-1|TRBJ2-5|TRBD1|few
CSVEDWTGQETQYF
TGCAGCGTTGAAGACTGGACAGGGCAAGAGACCCAGTACTTC
>TRBV29-1|TRBJ1-1|.|.
CSATTWSVNTEAFF
TGCAGCGCCACGACATGGTCGGTGAACACTGAAGCTTTCTTT
>TRBV10-3|TRBJ2-3|.|.
CAISAAENTDTQYF
TGTGCCATCAGTGCAGCCGAGAACACAGATACGCAGTATTTT
>TRBV7-9|TRBJ2-1|.|many
CASSQSGRRGEQFF
TGTGCCAGCAGCCAGAGCGGCAGGAGGGGTGAGCAGTTCTTC
>TRBV3-1|TRBJ2-7|.|.
CASSPDLSYEQYF
TGTGCCAGCAGTCCTGACCTCTCCTACGAGCAGTACTTC
>TRBV12-3/TRBV12-4|TRBJ1-4|.|.
CASSWRGTANEKLFF
TGTGCCAGCAGCTGGAGGGGGACCGCGAATGAAAAACTGTTTTTT
>TRBV6-1|TRBJ1-1|TRBD1|.
CASSVAGTVNTEAFF
TGTGCCAGCAGCGTAGCAGGGACAGTGAACACTGAAGCTTTCTTT
>TRBV4-3|TRBJ1-2|.|few
CASSQDAGRAYGYTF
TGCGCCAGCAGCCAAGATGCGGGGCGCGCCTATGGCTACACCTTC
>TRBV7-2|TRBJ2-1|.|.
CASSFAGGGLYNEQFF
TGTGCCAGCAGCTTTGCCGGCGGGGGCCTATACAATGAGCAGTTCTTC
>TRBV15|TRBJ1-2|.|.
CATSPGGVWNYGYTF
TGTGCCACCAGCCCCGGGGGGGTTTGGAACTATGGCTACACCTTC
>TRBV28|TRBJ2-1|.|.
CASSPLIKSSYNEQFF
TGTGCCAGCAGTCCCCTAATAAAGAGCTCCTACAATGAGCAGTTCTTC
>TRBV12-3/TRBV12-4|TRBJ2-7|.|.
CASTSYVHEQYF
TGTGCCAGCACCTCGTACGTCCACGAGCAGTACTTC
>TRBV20-1|TRBJ2-1|.|.
CSARVAISYNEQFF
TGCAGTGCTAGAGTAGCCATCTCCTACAATGAGCAGTTCTTC